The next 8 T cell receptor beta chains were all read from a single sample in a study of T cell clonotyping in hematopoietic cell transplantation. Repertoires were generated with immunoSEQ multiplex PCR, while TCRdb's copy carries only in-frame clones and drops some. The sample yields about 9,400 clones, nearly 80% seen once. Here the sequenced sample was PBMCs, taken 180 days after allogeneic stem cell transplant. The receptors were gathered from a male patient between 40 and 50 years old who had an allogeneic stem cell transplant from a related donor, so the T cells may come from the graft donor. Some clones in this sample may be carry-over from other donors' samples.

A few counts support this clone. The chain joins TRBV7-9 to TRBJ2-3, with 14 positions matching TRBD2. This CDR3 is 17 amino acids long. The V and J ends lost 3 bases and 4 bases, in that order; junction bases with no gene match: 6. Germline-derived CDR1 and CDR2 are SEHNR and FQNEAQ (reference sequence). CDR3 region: CASSFKGLAGGPDTQYF. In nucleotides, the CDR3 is TGTGCCAGCAGCTTTAAAGGACTAGCGGGGGGACCAGATACGCAGTATTTT.

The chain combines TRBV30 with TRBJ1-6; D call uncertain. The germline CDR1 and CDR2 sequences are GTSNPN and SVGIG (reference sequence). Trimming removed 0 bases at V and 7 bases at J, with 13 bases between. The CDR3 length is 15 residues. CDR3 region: CAWSVLEILNSPLHF. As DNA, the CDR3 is TGTGCCTGGAGTGTATTGGAAATTTTAAATTCACCCCTCCACTTT.

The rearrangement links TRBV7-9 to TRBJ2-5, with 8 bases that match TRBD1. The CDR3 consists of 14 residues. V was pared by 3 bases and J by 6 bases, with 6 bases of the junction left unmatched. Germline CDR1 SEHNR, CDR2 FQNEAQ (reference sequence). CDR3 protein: CASSFTRGLQTQYF. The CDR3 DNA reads TGTGCCAGCAGCTTTACCAGGGGGCTCCAGACCCAGTACTTC.

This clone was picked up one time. CDR3 protein: CASSLNRISGNTIYF. In nucleotides, the CDR3 is TGTGCCAGCAGCTTAAATCGTATCTCTGGAAACACCATATATTTT. V gene TRBV7-2 combines with J gene TRBJ1-3; D is unresolved. Per germline, CDR1 SGHTA and CDR2 FQGNSA. Trimming took off 2 bases at V and 0 bases at J, with 8 bases between the two ends. CDR3 size: 15 residues. Complete variable domain (other parts from reference TRBV7-2 and TRBJ1-3): GAGVSQSPSNKVTEKGKDVELRCDPISGHTALYWYRQSLGQGLEFLIYFQGNSAPDKSGLPSDRFSAERTGGSVSTLTIQRTQQEDSAVYLCASSLNRISGNTIYFGEGSWLTVV.

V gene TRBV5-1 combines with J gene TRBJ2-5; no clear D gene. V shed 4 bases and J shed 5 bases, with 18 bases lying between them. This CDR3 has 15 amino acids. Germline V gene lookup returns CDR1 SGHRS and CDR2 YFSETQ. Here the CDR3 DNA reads TGCGCCAGCAGCACCTACTATCCTGGGGTGGAGACCCAGTACTTC. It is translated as CASSTYYPGVETQYF.

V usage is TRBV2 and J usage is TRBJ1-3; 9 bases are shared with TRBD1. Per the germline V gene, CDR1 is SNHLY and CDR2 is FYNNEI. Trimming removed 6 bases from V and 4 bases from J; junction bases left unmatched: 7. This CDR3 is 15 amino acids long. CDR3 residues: CASRPTGGSGNTIYF. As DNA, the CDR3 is TGTGCCAGCAGGCCGACAGGGGGTTCGGGAAACACCATATATTTT.

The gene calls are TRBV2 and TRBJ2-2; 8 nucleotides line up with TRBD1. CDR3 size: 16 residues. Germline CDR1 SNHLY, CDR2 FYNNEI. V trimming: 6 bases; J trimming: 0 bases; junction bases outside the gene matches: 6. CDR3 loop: CASRPQGASNTGELFF. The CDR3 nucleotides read TGTGCCAGCAGGCCCCAGGGGGCCTCGAACACCGGGGAGCTGTTTTTT.

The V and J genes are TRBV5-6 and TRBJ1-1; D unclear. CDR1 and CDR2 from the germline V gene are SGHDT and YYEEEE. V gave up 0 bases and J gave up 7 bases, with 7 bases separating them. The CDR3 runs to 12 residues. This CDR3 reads CASSLVSNEAFF. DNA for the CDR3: TGTGCCAGCAGCTTGGTATCGAATGAAGCTTTCTTT.